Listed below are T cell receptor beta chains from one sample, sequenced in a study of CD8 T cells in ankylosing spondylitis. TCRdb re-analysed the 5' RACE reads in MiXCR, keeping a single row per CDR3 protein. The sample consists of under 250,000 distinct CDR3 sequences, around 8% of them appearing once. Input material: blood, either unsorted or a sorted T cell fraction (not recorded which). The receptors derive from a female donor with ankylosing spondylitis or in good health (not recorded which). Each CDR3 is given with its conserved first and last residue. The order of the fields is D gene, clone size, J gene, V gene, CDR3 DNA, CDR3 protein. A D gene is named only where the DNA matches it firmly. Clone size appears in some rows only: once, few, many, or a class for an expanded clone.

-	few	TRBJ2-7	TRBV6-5	TGTGCCAGCAGTTACTTGGGTCGGAACTACGAGCAGTACTTC	CASSYLGRNYEQYF
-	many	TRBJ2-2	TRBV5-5	TGTGCCAGCAGCCAGGGGTCTGACCTTGGTTCCGGGGAGCTGTTTTTT	CASSQGSDLGSGELFF
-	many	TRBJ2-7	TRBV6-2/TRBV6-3	TGTGCCAGCAGTTACCTGGGGATCTACGAGCAGTACTTC	CASSYLGIYEQYF
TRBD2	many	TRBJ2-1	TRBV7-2	TGTGCCAGCAGCTTAGGATGGGAGGGCCGGAGCAATGAGCAGTTCTTC	CASSLGWEGRSNEQFF
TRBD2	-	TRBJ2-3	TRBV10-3	TGTGCCATCAGAAGTTTTAGCGGGGGAATCTCTAGCACAGATACGCAGTATTTT	CAIRSFSGGISSTDTQYF
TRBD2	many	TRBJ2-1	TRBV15	TGTGCCACCAGCAGAGATTTACTAGCGGGATACAATGAGCAGTTCTTC	CATSRDLLAGYNEQFF
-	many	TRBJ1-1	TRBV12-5	TGTGCTAGTGGTTTGGGGTATAACACTGAAGCTTTCTTT	CASGLGYNTEAFF
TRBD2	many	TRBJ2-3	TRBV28	TGTGCCAGCAGTTCCACCCCACTAGCGACAGATACGCAGTATTTT	CASSSTPLATDTQYF
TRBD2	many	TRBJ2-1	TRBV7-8	TGTGCCAGCAGCTTCGGACTAGTCTATGAGCAGTTCTTC	CASSFGLVYEQFF
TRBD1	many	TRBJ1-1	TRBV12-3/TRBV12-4	TGTGCCAGCAGTTACCCGACAGGGGGCATGAACACTGAAGCTTTCTTT	CASSYPTGGMNTEAFF
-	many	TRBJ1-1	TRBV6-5	TGTGCCAGCAGTTATAGCCCCATGAACACTGAAGCTTTCTTT	CASSYSPMNTEAFF